This TCR beta chain was sequenced during a study of blood T cell repertoires in COVID-19. About the study: COVID-19 samples, acute and convalescent, were from the United States, Italy and Spain.

Method: immunoSEQ multiplex PCR; TCRdb's copy keeps in-frame clones and lacks some. The sample lists about 30,000 clones, nearly 90% occurring once. The sequenced sample was peripheral blood. The receptor's source is a human donor in a cohort sampled during active COVID-19.

CDR3 coding DNA: TGCAGCGTTGAGGCCACCCGTGACACTGAAGCTTTCTTT. This translates into CSVEATRDTEAFF. This chain uses TRBV29-1 with TRBJ1-1; D unresolved. Per germline, CDR1 SQVTM and CDR2 ANQGSEA. V gave up 3 bases and J gave up 3 bases, with 11 bases separating them. The CDR3 totals 13 residues.